This T cell receptor beta chain was identified in a study of blood T cell repertoires in COVID-19. CDR1 is SGHTA, CDR2 FQGNSA, per germline. With 5 bases removed from V and 3 bases from J, the gap between germline ends came to 13 bases. The CDR3 runs to 14 residues. Recruits, aged about 18 to 100 years, lived in 20 to 30 US areas. Assay: immunoSEQ multiplex PCR; the TCRdb copy retains only in-frame clones and omits some. The repertoire consists of about 280,000 clones, with just under 90% occurring once and the leading ten covering 1.5% to 2%. This clone has a single count. This TCR was recovered from a woman aged 60-75 years who had recovered from COVID-19. The chain has TRBV7-2 and TRBJ1-2; a possible D gene is TRBD1 (5 bases). Specimen: PBMCs or T cells enriched from blood (not recorded which). In DNA form, the CDR3 reads TGTGCCAGCAGCCCCCAAGGAGGGGACTATGGCTACACCTTC. Amino acid sequence: CASSPQGGDYGYTF.